These T cell receptor beta chains were read from a single sample in a study of blood T cells in healthy people across ages. TCRdb itself ran the 5' RACE reads through MiXCR, one entry per CDR3 protein. In the table there are more than 900,000 distinct CDR3 sequences, around 29% of which are singletons. Another study also made use of these data, one on T cells of mothers and their children.

The sequencing sample was made of blood. These TCRs come from a woman aged 40 to 55 in good health. Each CDR3 is given with its conserved first and last residue. A D gene is named only where the DNA matches it firmly. The size entry is marked missing in some rows and otherwise reads once, few, many or a size class.

d_call,v_call,j_call,clone_size,cdr3_length,cdr3_nt,cdr3_aa
.,TRBV12-3/TRBV12-4,TRBJ2-3,.,17,TGTGCCAGCAGTTGGGTGACGGGGGATATCGGCACAGATACGCAGTATTTT,CASSWVTGDIGTDTQYF
TRBD2,TRBV9,TRBJ2-5,.,14,TGTGCCAGCAGCGAGGGGAGGGGTGGGGAGACCCAGTACTTC,CASSEGRGGETQYF
.,TRBV29-1,TRBJ2-7,many,13,TGCAGCGTTGAAGAGGGGTCGGGCTACGAGCAGTACTTC,CSVEEGSGYEQYF
TRBD2,TRBV6-1,TRBJ2-5,many,14,TGTGCCAGCAGTCAAGCGGGACTAGCAGAGACCCAGTACTTC,CASSQAGLAETQYF
TRBD1,TRBV20-1,TRBJ1-6,few,18,TGCAGTGCTAGTCATCCGCAGACAGGGGGCGTCGGTAATTCACCCCTCCACTTT,CSASHPQTGGVGNSPLHF
TRBD1,TRBV29-1,TRBJ1-5,few,16,TGCAGCGTTCTCCTTGACACAGGGGGCTTGAGTCAGCCCCAGCATTTT,CSVLLDTGGLSQPQHF
TRBD1,TRBV6-6,TRBJ2-7,few,13,TGTGCCAGCCTCAGGGACAGGGGGGGCGAGCAGTACTTC,CASLRDRGGEQYF
.,TRBV30,TRBJ2-5,.,12,TGTGCCTGGAGCGCTCTGGGGGAGACCCAGTACTTC,CAWSALGETQYF
.,TRBV6-5,TRBJ1-4,few,14,TGTGCCGCGGGGGATCAAGCTGGACCCCAAAAACTGTTTTTT,CAAGDQAGPQKLFF
.,TRBV28,TRBJ1-2,.,13,TGTGCCTCCCTCGGGGGGGACGGCTATGGCTACACCTTC,CASLGGDGYGYTF
TRBD1,TRBV29-1,TRBJ1-2,.,13,TGCAGCGGTGGGACAGGGAGTAACTATGGCTACACCTTC,CSGGTGSNYGYTF
TRBD1,TRBV14,TRBJ2-7,many,15,TGTGCCAGCAGCCTCTTACCGGGACAGGGATACGAGCAGTACTTC,CASSLLPGQGYEQYF
TRBD1,TRBV11-2,TRBJ1-6,.,17,TGTGCCAGCAGCTTAGCCGGACAGGGGGCATTGAATTCACTCCTCCACTTT,CASSLAGQGALNSLLHF
TRBD1,TRBV3-1,TRBJ1-1,.,13,TGTGCCAGCAGCCAAAGGGACAGGGGTGAAGCTTTCTTT,CASSQRDRGEAFF
.,TRBV28,TRBJ2-7,.,15,TGTGCCAGCAGTACAGGACCTCTCACCCTCTACGAGCAGTACTTC,CASSTGPLTLYEQYF
TRBD1,TRBV20-1,TRBJ1-1,few,14,TGCAGTGCTAGAGATCGGGACAGGGAGATTGAAGCTTTCTTT,CSARDRDREIEAFF
TRBD2,TRBV10-3,TRBJ2-3,many,15,TGTGCCATCAGCCCCAGCGGGGGGAGCACAGATACGCAGTATTTT,CAISPSGGSTDTQYF
TRBD1,TRBV20-1,TRBJ1-2,.,13,TGCAGTGCAACGACAGGGAGGTTTGATGGCTACACCTTC,CSATTGRFDGYTF
TRBD1,TRBV25-1,TRBJ1-6,few,15,TGTGCCAGCGCCGACAGGGATCACTATAATTCACCCCTCCACTTT,CASADRDHYNSPLHF
TRBD1,TRBV7-9,TRBJ2-1,.,14,TGTGCCAGCAGACCTCGAACAGGGGGCAATGAGCAGTTCTTC,CASRPRTGGNEQFF
TRBD1,TRBV29-1,TRBJ1-3,.,14,TGCAGCGTTAGGGAGGCAGGGGGCATGAACACCATATATTTT,CSVREAGGMNTIYF
.,TRBV30,TRBJ1-5,.,13,TGTGCCTGGAGTGATACAGGGAATCAGCCCCAGCATTTT,CAWSDTGNQPQHF
.,TRBV28,TRBJ2-6,many,15,TGTGCCAGCAGTTCCCCCACCTCTGGGGCCAACGTCCTGACTTTC,CASSSPTSGANVLTF
.,TRBV4-1,TRBJ2-3,few,12,TGCGCCAGCAGCCCTGGACAGACTACGCAGTATTTT,CASSPGQTTQYF
.,TRBV27,TRBJ2-7,.,14,TGTGCCAGCAGTTTATCCGCCCCTTCCTACGAGCAGTACTTC,CASSLSAPSYEQYF
TRBD1,TRBV7-9,TRBJ1-6,.,15,TGTGCCAGCAGACCCGGGACAGCCCATAATTCACCCCTCCACTTT,CASRPGTAHNSPLHF
.,TRBV27,TRBJ2-5,.,15,TGTGCCAGCAGTCCCTCGGCGGGTCGGGGGGAGACCCAGTACTTC,CASSPSAGRGETQYF
TRBD2,TRBV9,TRBJ2-1,.,16,TGTGCCAGCAGCGCCGCGGGAGGCGGGGAGTACGATGAGCAGTTCTTC,CASSAAGGGEYDEQFF
.,TRBV19,TRBJ2-5,once,13,TGTGCCAGTAGTATTTACAGCTTAGAGACCCAGTACTTC,CASSIYSLETQYF
TRBD1,TRBV15,TRBJ2-3,.,16,TGTGCCACCAGCAGGAAAGGGGGACAGAGCACAGATACGCAGTATTTT,CATSRKGGQSTDTQYF
.,TRBV20-1,TRBJ2-7,.,16,TGCAGTGCTAGAGGAGGTCTCGGGGCGAGCTCCTACGAGCAGTACTTC,CSARGGLGASSYEQYF
.,TRBV7-8,TRBJ2-7,.,15,TGTACCAGCAGCTTAGAAGTGACGGGCACCTACGAGCAGTACTTC,CTSSLEVTGTYEQYF
.,TRBV4-2,TRBJ2-3,few,13,TGTGCCAGCAGCAAGGACCCGACAGATACGCAGTATTTT,CASSKDPTDTQYF
.,TRBV9,TRBJ2-1,.,15,TGTGCCAGCAGCCAAGAGACAGGGAGGTACAATGAGCAGTTCTTC,CASSQETGRYNEQFF
TRBD2,TRBV5-1,TRBJ2-1,.,16,TGCGCCAGCAGCTTGCTAGCGGGGGGATCTGGAGATGAGCAGTTCTTC,CASSLLAGGSGDEQFF
.,TRBV12-3/TRBV12-4,TRBJ2-2,.,15,TGTGCCAGCAGGGGACATCCCGCGAACACCGGGGAGCTGTTTTTT,CASRGHPANTGELFF
TRBD2,TRBV11-2,TRBJ2-7,many,15,TGTGCCAGCAGCCGCATCCGGGCGGGGGACTACGAGCAGTACTTC,CASSRIRAGDYEQYF
.,TRBV7-2,TRBJ1-4,.,16,TGTGCCAGCAGCTTAGGCTACCGAGGGACTAGTGAAAAACTGTTTTTT,CASSLGYRGTSEKLFF
.,TRBV28,TRBJ2-6,many,15,TGTGCCAGCAGTTTACTCAACTCTGGGGCCAACGTCCTGACTTTC,CASSLLNSGANVLTF
TRBD1,TRBV4-2,TRBJ2-3,few,15,TGTGCCAGCAGCCCTCGGGACAGCCGCACAGATACGCAGTATTTT,CASSPRDSRTDTQYF
.,TRBV5-1,TRBJ2-5,few,15,TGCGCCAGCAGCTTCCAGGGGAGGGGGCAAGAGACCCAGTACTTC,CASSFQGRGQETQYF
.,TRBV2,TRBJ2-5,many,16,TGTGCCAGCAGAGGCGGGGCAGGGGTGGTGCAAGAGACCCAGTACTTC,CASRGGAGVVQETQYF
.,TRBV9,TRBJ1-6,.,14,TGTGCCAGCAGCAGAGCAGGCGATAATTCACCCCTCCACTTT,CASSRAGDNSPLHF
.,TRBV24-1,TRBJ2-1,many,16,TGTGCCACCAGTGCCGTCGGGACGGCGACATACAATGAGCAGTTCTTC,CATSAVGTATYNEQFF
.,TRBV4-1,TRBJ2-3,.,18,TGCGCCAGCAGCCAGTTACTAACCCACAGGGGAGGAGCAGATACGCAGTATTTT,CASSQLLTHRGGADTQYF
TRBD1,TRBV5-1,TRBJ2-1,.,16,TGCGCCAGCAGCTTGGCCGTGACAGGGATTTTTCGGGAGCAGTTCTTC,CASSLAVTGIFREQFF
.,TRBV4-1,TRBJ2-1,.,15,TGCGCCAGCAAAATGGGGATAGGTTCCTACAATGAGCAGTTCTTC,CASKMGIGSYNEQFF
.,TRBV20-1,TRBJ2-1,few,11,TGCAGTGCTGGCATAGCGTATGAGCAGTTCTTC,CSAGIAYEQFF